This T cell receptor beta chain was recovered during a study of PD-1 blockade in mismatch repair-deficient tumors. Looking at the study overall: All were previously treated, progressing patients with approximately 12 mismatch repair-deficient cancer types.

Every patient had mismatch repair deficiency by PCR or immunohistochemistry. The germline V and J ends were trimmed by 5 bases and 2 bases, with 13 bases remaining between them. The CDR3 loop spans 15 amino acids. CDR1 is MDHEN and CDR2 is SYDVKM in the germline V gene. Method: immunoSEQ multiplex PCR; TCRdb's copy keeps in-frame clones and lacks some. The table lists under 150,000 clones, roughly nine tenths of them singletons. The receptor was derived from an adult with mismatch repair-deficient cancer. Sequenced here: peripheral blood, sampled 44 weeks after starting pembrolizumab. The J gene is TRBJ2-4, the V gene TRBV28; D perhaps matches TRBD2 (5 bases). CDR3 protein: CASSLYSGSKNIQYF. The CDR3 nucleotides are TGTGCCAGCAGTCTATACAGCGGATCCAAAAACATTCAGTACTTC.